These 27 T cell receptor beta chains were all obtained from the same sample, sequenced in a study of PD-1 blockade in mismatch repair-deficient tumors (dated by TCRdb to the late 2010s). The library relied on the immunoSEQ multiplex PCR assay. As stored in TCRdb, this immuneACCESS dataset retains in-frame rearrangements with V and J assigned. A fraction of the clones does not appear; measured against another copy, unresolved V genes explain less than half of the discrepancy, and the remainder lacks a known reason. This sample has roughly 120,000 clones in its table, and about 88% of those were observed once. About 12% of the sample rests with the top ten. The source material was peripheral blood, sampled approximately 71 weeks after starting pembrolizumab. These receptors all stem from an adult with mismatch repair-deficient cancer.

This sequence joins TRBV15 and TRBJ1-3; D may be TRBD1 (5 bases). V gave up 0 bases and J gave up 0 bases, with 12 bases separating them. Germline-derived CDR1 and CDR2 are LNHNV and YYDKDF (reference sequence). There are 17 residues in the CDR3. Here the CDR3 reads CATSRDWGSLSGNTIYF. CDR3 nucleotide sequence: TGTGCCACCAGCAGAGATTGGGGCAGCCTCTCTGGAAACACCATATATTTT.

The chain uses TRBV27 and TRBJ2-3, with TRBD2 matching over 10 bases. This CDR3 comprises 15 residues. Trimming removed 3 bases from V and 5 bases from J; junction bases left unmatched: 5. Germline values: CDR1 MNHEY, CDR2 SMNVEV (reference sequence). CDR3 sequence: CASSFGTSVGDTQYF. The DNA of the CDR3 is TGTGCCAGCAGTTTCGGGACTAGCGTGGGAGATACGCAGTATTTT.

In DNA, the CDR3 is TGTGCCAGCAGTTTTACAGGGGAGGACGAGCAGTACTTC. Amino acids: CASSFTGEDEQYF. The chain carries TRBV28 and TRBJ2-7, with D perhaps matching TRBD1 (7 bases). The V gene lost 3 bases and the J gene lost 5 bases, with 11 bases spanning the gap. The CDR3 runs to 13 residues. In germline, CDR1 is MDHEN, CDR2 SYDVKM.

This clone was observed a few times. The CDR3 DNA sequence: TGCGCCAGCAGCTTTACGGGAGGGTCTTACGAGCAGTACTTC. This translates into CASSFTGGSYEQYF. This rearrangement joins TRBV5-1 to TRBJ2-7; 8 bases are shared with TRBD2. Germline trimming cut 2 bases from V and 4 bases from J; bases unmatched to any gene: 5. This CDR3 comprises 14 residues. Germline V gene lookup returns CDR1 SGHRS and CDR2 YFSETQ.

The CDR3 sequence: CASSLEGTSGRAETDTQYF. The CDR3 region has the DNA TGCGCCAGCAGCTTGGAGGGGACTAGCGGGAGGGCCGAGACAGATACGCAGTATTTT. The chain is built from TRBV5-1 and TRBJ2-3; the match to TRBD2 covers 16 bases. V trimming: 0 bases; J trimming: 3 bases; junction bases outside the gene matches: 7. The CDR3 is 19 residues long. Germline CDR1 is SGHRS and CDR2 is YFSETQ.

The chain employs TRBV28 and TRBJ2-4; a weak D match, TRBD2 (5 bases). CDR3 length: 15 residues. Trimming removed 5 bases at V and 0 bases at J, with 11 bases between. Germline CDR1 is MDHEN and CDR2 is SYDVKM. The CDR3 nucleotides read TGTGCCAGCAGTGGAGCGGACCTAGCCAAAAACATTCAGTACTTC. Its translation is CASSGADLAKNIQYF. The whole variable domain, filled in from reference TRBV28 and TRBJ2-4, reads DVKVTQSSRYLVKRTGEKVFLECVQDMDHENMFWYRQDPGLGLRLIYFSYDVKMKEKGDIPEGYSVSREKKERFSLILESASTNQTSMYLCASSGADLAKNIQYFGAGTRLSVL.

This sequence joins TRBV2 and TRBJ2-1; 13 bases are a match to TRBD2. Germline CDR1 reads SNHLY; CDR2 reads FYNNEI. Trimming took 4 bases from V and 9 from J; bases not matched to a gene: 6. The CDR3 extends over 15 amino acids. CDR3 in amino acids: CASSGGTSGVGEQFF. For the CDR3, the DNA is TGTGCCAGCAGTGGGGGGACTAGCGGGGTGGGTGAGCAGTTCTTC.

The rearrangement links TRBV29-1 to TRBJ2-4; D gene unclear. This CDR3 has 13 residues. Germline assignment: CDR1 SQVTM and CDR2 ANQGSEA. Trimming removed 1 base at V and 3 bases at J, with 7 bases between. The CDR3 sequence is CSVEGAGKNIQYF. The CDR3 DNA follows: TGCAGCGTTGAAGGAGCAGGCAAAAACATTCAGTACTTC.

The chain uses TRBV19 and TRBJ2-7; D is unclear. CDR3 size: 13 residues. V gave up 5 bases and J gave up 4 bases, with 12 bases separating them. Germline V gives CDR1 LNHDA, CDR2 SQIVND (reference sequence). CDR3 in amino acids: CASSSASLYEQYF. DNA of the CDR3: TGTGCCAGTAGTTCGGCTTCCCTTTACGAGCAGTACTTC.

This rearrangement joins TRBV19 to TRBJ2-5; no reliable D call. V lost 1 base and J 4 bases, leaving 7 bases between the germline ends. Germline V CDR1 and CDR2: LNHDA, SQIVND (reference sequence). The CDR3 contains 13 residues. The CDR3 coding sequence is TGTGCCAGTAGTATAGTGTGGGGAGAGACCCAGTACTTC. Residues: CASSIVWGETQYF.

In this sample, this clone turned up once. The V and J genes are TRBV7-8 and TRBJ2-1; unclear D gene. The ends were cut back, 5 bases at V and 7 bases at J, with 6 bases in the middle. The CDR3 is made up of 11 amino acids. Germline assignment: CDR1 SGHVS and CDR2 FQNEAQ. The CDR3 reads CASSRLNEQFF. The CDR3 DNA reads as TGTGCCAGCAGCCGATTAAATGAGCAGTTCTTC.

The chain joins TRBV15 to TRBJ2-7, with D maybe TRBD1 (5 bases). V lost 3 bases, J lost 6 bases, and 12 bases lay in between. Looked up from germline, CDR1 is LNHNV and CDR2 is YYDKDF (reference sequence). There are 13 residues in the CDR3. The CDR3 DNA reads as TGTGCCACCAGCAGGCAGGGTGTTGGCGAGCAGTACTTC. Amino acids: CATSRQGVGEQYF.

This clone was detected once. V usage is TRBV30 and J usage is TRBJ2-3; no definite D call. In germline, CDR1 is GTSNPN, CDR2 SVGIG (reference sequence). The CDR3 has 13 residues. V was shortened by 5 bases and J by 0 bases, with 9 bases between the two germline ends. In nucleotides, the CDR3 is TGTGCCTGGTACCACAGTAGCACAGATACGCAGTATTTT. This translates into CAWYHSSTDTQYF.

The chain joins TRBV4-1 to TRBJ1-2; D gene uncertain. The ends were cut back, 4 bases at V and 1 base at J, with 16 bases in the middle. The germline V gene encodes CDR1 MGHRA and CDR2 YSYEKL. This CDR3 is built from 16 residues. In DNA, the CDR3 is TGCGCCAGCAGCCCATTTGGTGTCAAGTTTAACTATGGCTACACCTTC. Translating it yields CASSPFGVKFNYGYTF.

V and J are TRBV5-4 and TRBJ2-1; TRBD2 matches at 7 bases. This CDR3 spans 15 amino acids. Per germline, CDR1 SGHNT and CDR2 YYREEE (reference sequence). J gave up 4 bases and V 4 bases, and 8 bases lay outside the gene matches. The DNA of the CDR3 is TGTGCCAGCAGCCGGGGACTACCGCTGTACAATGAGCAGTTCTTC. Translating it yields CASSRGLPLYNEQFF. The full variable domain, in which reference TRBV5-4 and TRBJ2-1 provide the parts outside the CDR3, is ETGVTQSPTHLIKTRGQQVTLRCSSQSGHNTVSWYQQALGQGPQFIFQYYREEENGRGNFPPRFSGLQFPNYSSELNVNALELDDSALYLCASSRGLPLYNEQFFGPGTRLTVL.

This sequence joins TRBV9 and TRBJ2-5; TRBD2 matches 12 bases. The CDR3 is 16 amino acids. With 3 bases clipped from V and 4 bases from J, the junction kept 7 bases outside the gene matches. Germline-derived CDR1 and CDR2 are SGDLS and YYNGEE. CDR3 DNA sequence: TGTGCCAGCAGCGCCAGACTAGCGGGAGTGTCAGAGACCCAGTACTTC. It is translated as CASSARLAGVSETQYF. Full variable domain (remainder filled in from reference TRBV9 and TRBJ2-5): DSGVTQTPKHLITATGQRVTLRCSPRSGDLSVYWYQQSLDQGLQFLIQYYNGEERAKGNILERFSAQQFPDLHSELNLSSLELGDSALYFCASSARLAGVSETQYFGPGTRLLVL.

The genes are TRBV7-9 and TRBJ1-4; maybe TRBD1 (5 bases). CDR1 SEHNR and CDR2 FQNEAQ come from the germline V gene (reference sequence). Deletions cut 1 base from V and 12 bases from J, with 12 bases between. The CDR3 sequence is 13 residues long. The CDR3 is CASSLVGADELFF. The CDR3 region has the DNA TGTGCCAGCAGCTTAGTTGGGGCAGACGAACTGTTTTTT. The variable domain in full, with the rest retrieved from reference TRBV7-9 and TRBJ1-4, is DTGVSQNPRHKITKRGQNVTFRCDPISEHNRLYWYRQTLGQGPEFLTYFQNEAQLEKSRLLSDRFSAERPKGSFSTLEIQRTEQGDSAMYLCASSLVGADELFFGSGTQLSVL.

The chain carries TRBV5-6 and TRBJ2-5; weak D call: TRBD1 (6 bases). Germline V CDR1 and CDR2: SGHDT, YYEEEE. Deletions cut 6 bases from V and 5 bases from J, with 11 bases between. This CDR3 is 12 amino acids long. The CDR3 spells CASTGQTETQYF. CDR3 DNA: TGTGCCAGCACCGGACAGACGGAGACCCAGTACTTC.

The chain employs TRBV7-9 and TRBJ2-5, with D perhaps matching TRBD2 (6 bases). The germline V gene encodes CDR1 SEHNR and CDR2 FQNEAQ (reference sequence). The CDR3 length is 15 residues. Trimming cost V 2 bases and J 5 bases, with 15 bases left between them. The CDR3 region is CASSLSGPGGETQYF. As DNA, the CDR3 is TGTGCCAGCAGCTTATCGGGCCCCGGAGGGGAGACCCAGTACTTC.

This rearrangement joins TRBV28 to TRBJ1-2, with TRBD1 identical over 9 bases. Germline V gene lookup returns CDR1 MDHEN and CDR2 SYDVKM. The CDR3 has 13 amino acids. V trimming: 6 bases; J trimming: 6 bases; junction bases outside the gene matches: 5. The CDR3 protein is CASSQDRGHGYTF. CDR3 bases: TGTGCCAGCAGCCAGGACAGGGGACATGGCTACACCTTC.

This clone showed up just a few times. This chain joins TRBV9 and TRBJ1-1, with 8 bases lining up with TRBD1. V lost 0 bases to trimming and J lost 5 bases; unmatched junction nucleotides: 0. Germline V lookup: CDR1 SGDLS, CDR2 YYNGEE. CDR3 length equals 13 residues. The CDR3 region has the DNA TGTGCCAGCAGCGTAGGGGACAGGACTGAAGCTTTCTTT. Its protein is CASSVGDRTEAFF.

A few counts support this clone. The rearrangement links TRBV7-3 to TRBJ2-1, with D uncertain. V gave up 3 bases and J gave up 0 bases, with 9 bases separating them. CDR1 and CDR2 (germline): SGHTA, FQGTGA. The CDR3 runs to 15 residues. The CDR3: CASSFLGGSYNEQFF. The CDR3 DNA reads as TGTGCCAGCAGCTTCCTTGGCGGCTCCTACAATGAGCAGTTCTTC. The whole variable domain, filled in from reference TRBV7-3 and TRBJ2-1, reads GAGVSQTPSNKVTEKGKYVELRCDPISGHTALYWYRQSLGQGPEFLIYFQGTGAADDSGLPNDRFFAVRPEGSVSTLKIQRTERGDSAVYLCASSFLGGSYNEQFFGPGTRLTVL.

This sequence joins TRBV11-2 and TRBJ2-3; D perhaps matches TRBD2 (5 bases). Trimming left V 5 bases short and J 6 bases short, with 24 bases between. Germline loops: CDR1 SGHAT, CDR2 FQNNGV. This CDR3 contains 17 residues. The CDR3 nucleotides are TGTGCCAGCAGCCCATCTAGACTATTTCCGGCCATCGATACGCAGTATTTT. It encodes CASSPSRLFPAIDTQYF.

J is TRBJ1-1 and V is TRBV6-7; D is possibly TRBD1 (6 bases). Being an ORF, TRBV6-7 has a function that is uncertain. Deletions cut 5 bases from V and 4 bases from J, with 11 bases between. The CDR3 totals 13 residues. In DNA, the CDR3 is TGTGCCAGCAGTCCACGCAGGGGCACTGAAGCTTTCTTT. Its protein is CASSPRRGTEAFF.

The sample holds one count of this clone. This sequence joins TRBV4-1 and TRBJ2-3; maybe TRBD2 (5 bases). CDR1 and CDR2 from the germline V gene are MGHRA and YSYEKL. The V end lost 1 base, the J end lost 6 bases, and 17 bases lay between the germline ends. The CDR3 contains 16 residues. The CDR3 spells CASSQGERVSKDTQYF. CDR3 coding DNA: TGCGCCAGCAGCCAAGGGGAGAGGGTATCAAAGGATACGCAGTATTTT.

Comments on this clone: The junction departs from germline at one end; a sequencing error may be responsible. The chain uses TRBV27 and TRBJ1-5; no clear D. The CDR3 covers 13 residues. Per germline, CDR1 MNHEY and CDR2 SMNVEV (reference sequence). DNA of the CDR3: TGTGCCAGCAGTTTATCCAGGAATCAGCCCCGGCATTTT. Translation gives CASSLSRNQPRHF.

The chain employs TRBV29-1 and TRBJ2-2; no definite D call. The CDR3 contains 12 residues. Germline CDR1 is SQVTM and CDR2 is ANQGSEA. Trimming cost V 6 bases and J 7 bases, with 12 bases left between them. Here the CDR3 DNA reads TGCAGCGTAGTTTTTTGGAACGGGGAGCTGTTTTTT. Translating it yields CSVVFWNGELFF.